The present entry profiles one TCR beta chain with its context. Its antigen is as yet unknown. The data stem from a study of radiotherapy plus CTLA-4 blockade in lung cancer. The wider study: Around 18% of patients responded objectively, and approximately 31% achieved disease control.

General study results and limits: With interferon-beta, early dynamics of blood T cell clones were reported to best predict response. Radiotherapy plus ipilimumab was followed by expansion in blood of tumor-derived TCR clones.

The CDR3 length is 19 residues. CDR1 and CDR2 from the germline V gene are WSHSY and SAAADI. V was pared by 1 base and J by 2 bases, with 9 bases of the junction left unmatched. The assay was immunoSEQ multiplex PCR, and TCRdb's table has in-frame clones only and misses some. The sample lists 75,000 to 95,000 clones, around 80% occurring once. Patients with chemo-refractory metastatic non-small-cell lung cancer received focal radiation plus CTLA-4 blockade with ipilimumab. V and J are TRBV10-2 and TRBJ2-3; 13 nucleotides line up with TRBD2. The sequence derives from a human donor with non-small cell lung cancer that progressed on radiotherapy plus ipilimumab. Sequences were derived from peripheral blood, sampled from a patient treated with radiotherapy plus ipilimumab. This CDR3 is CASSEFLQGLAGNTDTQYF. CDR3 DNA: TGCGCCAGCAGTGAGTTTCTACAGGGACTAGCGGGAAACACAGATACGCAGTATTTT.